This T cell receptor beta chain was sequenced in a study of T cells expressing NK-cell markers. TCRdb reprocessed the 5' RACE reads and keeps a single row for each CDR3 protein, giving no DNA. The table for this sample gives 350,000 to 400,000 distinct CDR3 sequences. This CDR3 has 16 amino acids. Sequenced: blood T cells: a sorted CD56 or NKG2C T cell subset, CD4+ or CD8+ T cells, or bulk PBMC T cells (not recorded which). The TCR originated in a woman aged 45-59 years in good health. This chain joins TRBV12-3 or TRBV12-4 and TRBJ2-1; TCRdb returns TRBD2, unconfirmable since there is no DNA. The CDR3: CASSSGLSTLFNEQFF.